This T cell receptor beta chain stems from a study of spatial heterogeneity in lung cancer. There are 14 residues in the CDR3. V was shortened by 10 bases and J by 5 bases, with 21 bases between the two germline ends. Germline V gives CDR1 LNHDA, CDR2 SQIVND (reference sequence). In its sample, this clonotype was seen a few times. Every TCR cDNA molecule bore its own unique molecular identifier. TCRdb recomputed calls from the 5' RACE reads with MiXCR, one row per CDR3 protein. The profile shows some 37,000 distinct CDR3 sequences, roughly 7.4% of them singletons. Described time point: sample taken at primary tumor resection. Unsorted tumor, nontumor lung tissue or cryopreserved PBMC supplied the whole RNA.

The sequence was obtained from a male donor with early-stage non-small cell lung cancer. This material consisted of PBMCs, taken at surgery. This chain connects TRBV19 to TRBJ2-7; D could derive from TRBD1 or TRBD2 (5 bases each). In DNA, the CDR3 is TGTGCCACCTCGGTGAGGGCAGGGCTTAACGAGCAGTACTTC. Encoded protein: CATSVRAGLNEQYF.